The 6 T cell receptor beta chains below all came from one sample that was sequenced in a study of blood T cell repertoires in COVID-19. This table comes from immunoSEQ multiplex PCR, and its TCRdb copy is limited to in-frame clones, with some not included. The profile shows some 190,000 clones, 70% to 85% of them singletons. Sequenced sample: PBMCs or T cells enriched from blood (not recorded which). All receptors derive from a woman in her twenties or thirties who had recovered from COVID-19.

This clone was recorded only once. CDR3 protein: CASSKRGGGHNEQFF. The CDR3 DNA reads as TGTGCCAGCAGCAAAAGGGGCGGGGGCCACAATGAGCAGTTCTTC. J is TRBJ2-1 and V is TRBV11-3; the D gene is possibly TRBD2 (7 bases). Germline V CDR1 and CDR2: SGHNT, YENEEA. The CDR3 is 15 amino acids. Trimming took off 5 bases at V and 5 bases at J, with 16 bases between the two ends.

This chain uses TRBV18 with TRBJ2-7, with 11 bases lining up with TRBD1. This CDR3 contains 17 residues. Trimming removed 3 bases from V and 3 bases from J; junction bases left unmatched: 10. The germline gives CDR1 KGHSH, CDR2 LQKENI. This chain's CDR3 is CASSPQIPGQGDYEQYF. DNA of the CDR3: TGTGCCAGCTCACCTCAAATTCCGGGACAGGGGGACTACGAGCAGTACTTC.

This clone was detected only a few times. V and J are TRBV20-1 and TRBJ1-5; D is unclear. Germline V CDR1 and CDR2: DFQATT, SNEGSKA (reference sequence). Deletions cut 5 bases from V and 9 bases from J, with 11 bases between. This CDR3 spans 11 amino acids. CDR3 amino acids: CSAPLRGPQHF. Here the CDR3 DNA reads TGCAGTGCTCCCCTCCGGGGGCCCCAGCATTTT.

Only one count was recorded for this clone. The genes are TRBV6-4 and TRBJ2-6, with D unclear. This CDR3 comprises 16 residues. Germline V gene data show CDR1 as MRHNA and CDR2 as SNTAGT. Deletions cut 2 bases from V and 0 bases from J, with 8 bases between. CDR3 in DNA: TGTGCCAGCAGTGACGGGCACGGCTCTGGGGCCAACGTCCTGACTTTC. Its protein is CASSDGHGSGANVLTF.

The V and J genes are TRBV28 and TRBJ1-2; tentative D call: TRBD1 (6 bases). Trimming pared 5 bases from V and 3 bases from J, leaving 10 bases between. This CDR3 comprises 13 residues. CDR1 is MDHEN, CDR2 SYDVKM, per germline. CDR3 region: CASSLRTDYGYTF. DNA of the CDR3: TGTGCCAGCAGTCTAAGGACAGACTATGGCTACACCTTC.

The chain is built from TRBV3-1 (or the pseudogene TRBV3-2) and TRBJ1-4; the D is unclear. V lost 4 bases, J lost 0 bases, and 18 bases lay in between. The V gene's germline CDR1 is LGHDT and CDR2 YNNKEL (reference sequence). The CDR3 totals 18 residues. CDR3 nucleotide sequence: TGTGCCAGCAGCCCGACGCGGGCAGCCGGAGCAACTAATGAAAAACTGTTTTTT. Its translation is CASSPTRAAGATNEKLFF.